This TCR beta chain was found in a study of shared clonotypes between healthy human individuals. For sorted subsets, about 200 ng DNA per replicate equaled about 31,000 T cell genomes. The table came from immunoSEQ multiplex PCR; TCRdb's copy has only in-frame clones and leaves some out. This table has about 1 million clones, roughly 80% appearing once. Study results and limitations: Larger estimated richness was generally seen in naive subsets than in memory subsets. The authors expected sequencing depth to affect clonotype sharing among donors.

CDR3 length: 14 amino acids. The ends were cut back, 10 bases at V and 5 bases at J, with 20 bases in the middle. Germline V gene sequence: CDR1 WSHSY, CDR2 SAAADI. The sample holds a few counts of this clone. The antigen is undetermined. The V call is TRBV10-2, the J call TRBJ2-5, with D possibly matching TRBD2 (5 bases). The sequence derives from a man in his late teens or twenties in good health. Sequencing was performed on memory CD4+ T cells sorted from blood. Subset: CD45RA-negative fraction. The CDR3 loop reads CATHKDGLGETQYF. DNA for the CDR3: TGCGCCACCCACAAGGACGGACTGGGGGAGACCCAGTACTTC.